Listed here is a single T cell receptor beta chain. Its specificity is unknown. These data belong to a study of identical twins. Overall study findings and caveats: Cross-sectional statistics, not tracking of the same donors, supported the conclusions.

V lost 6 bases, J lost 4 bases, and 12 bases lay in between. CDR3 size: 13 residues. Per the germline V gene, CDR1 is SNHLY and CDR2 is FYNNEI. TCRdb re-called the 5' RACE reads through MiXCR, storing one row per CDR3 protein. This sample has some 630,000 distinct CDR3 sequences, with 7.1% found just once. A further study also used this sample, focusing on yellow fever vaccine responses in identical twins.

Sequencing was done on a sample of PBMCs. The chain carries TRBV2 and TRBJ2-5; TRBD2 is a possible D gene (6 bases). This sequence originates from a woman between 18 and 30 years old in good health. The CDR3 protein is CASRSRGTETQYF. CDR3 bases: TGTGCCAGCAGAAGTCGGGGGACAGAGACCCAGTACTTC.